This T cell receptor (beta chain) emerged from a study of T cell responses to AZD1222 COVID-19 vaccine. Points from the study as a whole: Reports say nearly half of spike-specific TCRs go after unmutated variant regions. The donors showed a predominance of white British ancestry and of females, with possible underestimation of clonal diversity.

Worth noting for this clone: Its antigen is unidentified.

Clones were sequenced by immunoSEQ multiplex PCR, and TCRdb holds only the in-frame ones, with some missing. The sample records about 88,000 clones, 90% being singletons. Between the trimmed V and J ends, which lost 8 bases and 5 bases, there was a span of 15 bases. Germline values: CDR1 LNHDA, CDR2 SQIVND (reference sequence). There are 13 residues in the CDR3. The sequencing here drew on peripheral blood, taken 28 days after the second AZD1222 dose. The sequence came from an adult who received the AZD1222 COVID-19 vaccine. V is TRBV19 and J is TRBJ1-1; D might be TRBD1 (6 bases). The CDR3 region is CASSPGRGTEAFF. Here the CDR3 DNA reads TGTGCCAGTTCTCCAGGGAGGGGGACTGAAGCTTTCTTT. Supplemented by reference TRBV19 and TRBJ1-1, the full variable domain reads DGGITQSPKYLFRKEGQNVTLSCEQNLNHDAMYWYRQDPGQGLRLIYYSQIVNDFQKGDIAEGYSVSREKKESFPLTVTSAQKNPTAFYLCASSPGRGTEAFFGQGTRLTVV.